A selection of T cell receptor beta chains follows, all from one sample in a study of shared clonotypes between healthy human individuals. The repertoire was sequenced with immunoSEQ multiplex PCR; TCRdb's copy has only in-frame clones and lacks some. This sample has about 470,000 clones, with 75% to 85% found just once. The sample was PBMCs. Receptor source: a woman in her thirties or forties in good health. Some clones in this sample may be carry-over from other donors' samples. Each CDR3 is given with its conserved first and last residue. Each record gives: D gene, V gene, clone size, J gene, CDR3 protein, CDR3 DNA. D genes are given only for firm matches. Size is stated for part of the rows, as once, few or many counts, or as a class when the clone is expanded.

TRBD1,TRBV4-3,.,TRBJ1-1,CASSHVLQGARTEAFF,TGCGCCAGCAGCCACGTACTACAGGGGGCCCGGACTGAAGCTTTCTTT
TRBD2,TRBV5-4,.,TRBJ2-1,CASSLAPWRGSSYNEQFF,TGTGCCAGCAGCTTGGCCCCATGGCGCGGGAGCTCCTACAATGAGCAGTTCTTC
TRBD2,TRBV6-1,.,TRBJ2-7,CASISSGSSYEQYF,TGTGCCAGCATATCTAGCGGGAGCTCCTACGAGCAGTACTTC
.,TRBV5-1,.,TRBJ2-3,CASSLALGSTDTQYF,TGCGCCAGCAGCTTGGCCTTGGGAAGCACAGATACGCAGTATTTT
.,TRBV7-2,.,TRBJ2-1,CASSLRGGDYNEQFF,TGTGCCAGCAGCTTACGGGGAGGCGACTACAATGAGCAGTTCTTC
.,TRBV7-9,few,TRBJ1-6,CASSLGSGDNSPLHF,TGTGCCAGCAGCTTAGGATCAGGGGATAATTCACCCCTCCACTTT
TRBD1,TRBV6-5,.,TRBJ2-2,CASSLNTGGTGELFF,TGTGCCAGCAGTTTGAACACAGGGGGCACCGGGGAGCTGTTTTTT
.,TRBV5-1,once,TRBJ1-1,CASSTRTNTEAFF,TGCGCCAGCAGCACTAGGACGAACACTGAAGCTTTCTTT
.,TRBV2,.,TRBJ2-1,CASSVGPYNEQFF,TGTGCCAGCAGTGTGGGGCCTTACAATGAGCAGTTCTTC
.,TRBV11-2,.,TRBJ2-1,CASSLSREIVF,TGTGCCAGCAGCTTGAGTCGGGAGATCGTCTTC
.,TRBV29-1,.,TRBJ2-4,CSVDPPENIQYF,TGCAGCGTTGACCCCCCTGAAAACATTCAGTACTTC
TRBD1,TRBV18,many,TRBJ2-7,CASSARTGFEQYF,TGTGCCAGCTCAGCCCGGACAGGGTTCGAGCAGTACTTC
.,TRBV4-1,.,TRBJ1-1,CASSQDRGSLAAFF,TGCGCCAGCAGCCAAGATAGGGGAAGCCTGGCAGCTTTCTTT
.,TRBV7-2,.,TRBJ2-4,CASSNQGVNIQYF,TGTGCCAGCAGCAACCAAGGGGTGAACATTCAGTACTTC
TRBD1,TRBV30,.,TRBJ1-5,CAWRRTGGGNQPQHF,TGTGCCTGGAGGCGGACAGGGGGCGGCAATCAGCCCCAGCATTTT
.,TRBV6-6,.,TRBJ2-7,CASSQGRERVGEQYF,TGTGCCAGCAGTCAGGGGCGCGAACGAGTGGGCGAGCAGTACTTC
TRBD1,TRBV11-2,.,TRBJ1-3,CASSLVGTGTGNTIYF,TGTGCCAGCAGCTTAGTAGGGACAGGAACTGGAAACACCATATATTTT
TRBD1,TRBV19,.,TRBJ1-1,CASSQGTGATEAFF,TGTGCCAGTAGTCAAGGGACAGGAGCCACTGAAGCTTTCTTT
.,TRBV5-1,.,TRBJ1-2,CASSLRGGARGYTF,TGCGCCAGCAGCTTGCGCGGGGGCGCGCGTGGCTACACCTTC
TRBD1,TRBV25-1,.,TRBJ1-2,CASKPGGPRSGYGYTF,TGTGCCAGCAAACCAGGGGGGCCCCGGTCCGGCTATGGCTACACCTTC
.,TRBV6-5,.,TRBJ1-4,CASSYDGGGDEKLFF,TGTGCCAGCAGTTACGACGGGGGGGGCGATGAAAAACTGTTTTTT
TRBD1,TRBV28,once,TRBJ1-3,CASSFPDRGVNTIYF,TGTGCCAGCAGTTTCCCGGACAGGGGGGTAAACACCATATATTTT
.,TRBV6-1,.,TRBJ2-6,CASSERRGGANVLTF,TGTGCCAGCAGTGAAAGGAGGGGAGGTGCCAACGTCCTGACTTTC
TRBD2,TRBV7-9,few,TRBJ2-1,CASTTSGSFYEQFF,TGTGCCAGCACCACTAGCGGGAGTTTTTATGAGCAGTTCTTC
.,TRBV2,.,TRBJ1-1,CASSEWEGTEAFF,TGTGCCAGCAGTGAGTGGGAGGGAACTGAAGCTTTCTTT
.,TRBV19,many,TRBJ1-5,CASTVGTNQPQHF,TGTGCCAGTACCGTGGGGACCAATCAGCCCCAGCATTTT
TRBD2,TRBV9,.,TRBJ2-2,CASSRGLAGEGGELFF,TGTGCCAGCAGCCGGGGACTAGCGGGAGAGGGCGGGGAGCTGTTTTTT
.,TRBV7-3,.,TRBJ2-1,CASSSSATTYNEQFF,TGTGCCAGCAGTTCTAGCGCGACCACCTACAATGAGCAGTTCTTC
.,TRBV30,.,TRBJ1-4,CACPGASNEKLFF,TGTGCCTGCCCAGGCGCAAGTAATGAAAAACTGTTTTTT